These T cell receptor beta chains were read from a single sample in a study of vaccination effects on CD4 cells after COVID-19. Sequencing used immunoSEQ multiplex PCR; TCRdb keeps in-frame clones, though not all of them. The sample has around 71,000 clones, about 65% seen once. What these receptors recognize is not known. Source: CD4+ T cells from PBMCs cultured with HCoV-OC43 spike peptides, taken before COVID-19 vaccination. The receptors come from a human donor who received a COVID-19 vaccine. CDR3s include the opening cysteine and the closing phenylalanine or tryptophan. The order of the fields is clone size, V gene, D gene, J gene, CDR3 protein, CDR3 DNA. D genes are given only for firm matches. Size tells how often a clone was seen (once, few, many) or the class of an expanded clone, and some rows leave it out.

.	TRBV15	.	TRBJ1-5	CATSRVLQPQHF	TGTGCCACCAGCAGAGTACTTCAGCCCCAGCATTTT
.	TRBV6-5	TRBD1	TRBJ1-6	CASSYTLGTGNSPLHF	TGTGCCAGCAGTTACACTTTAGGGACAGGGAATTCACCCCTCCACTTT
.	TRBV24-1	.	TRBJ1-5	CATSDSAGNQPQHF	TGTGCCACCAGTGATTCAGCCGGCAATCAGCCCCAGCATTTT
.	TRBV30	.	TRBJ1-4	CALMDRTNEKLFF	TGTGCCTTGATGGACAGAACTAATGAAAAACTGTTTTTT
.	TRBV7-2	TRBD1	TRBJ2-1	CASSFTGQGSYNEQFF	TGTGCCAGCAGCTTCACCGGACAGGGGTCCTACAATGAGCAGTTCTTC
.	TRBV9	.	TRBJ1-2	CASPTSGRTNYGYTF	TGTGCCAGTCCGACCTCAGGGAGGACTAACTATGGCTACACCTTC
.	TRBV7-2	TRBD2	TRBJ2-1	CASSSKRTSGGSYNEQFF	TGTGCCAGCAGCTCAAAAAGGACTAGCGGGGGGTCCTACAATGAGCAGTTCTTC
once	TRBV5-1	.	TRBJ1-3	CASSSGPAGAGNTIYF	TGCGCCAGCAGCTCTGGCCCTGCAGGGGCTGGAAACACCATATATTTT
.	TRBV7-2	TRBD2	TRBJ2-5	CASSLGGLAGKETQYF	TGTGCCAGCAGCTTAGGAGGACTAGCGGGGAAAGAGACCCAGTACTTC
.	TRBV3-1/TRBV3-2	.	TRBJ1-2	CASSQDTWNYGYTF	TGTGCCAGCAGCCAAGATACATGGAACTATGGCTACACCTTC
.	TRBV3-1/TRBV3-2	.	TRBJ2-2	CASSQFGPTDTGELFF	TGTGCCAGCAGCCAGTTCGGGCCCACGGACACCGGGGAGCTGTTTTTT
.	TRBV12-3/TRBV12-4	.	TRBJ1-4	CASSLRGEKLFF	TGTGCCAGCAGTTTACGGGGCGAAAAACTGTTTTTT
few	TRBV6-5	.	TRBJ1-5	CASSGDSNQPQHF	TGTGCCAGCTCAGGGGACAGCAATCAGCCCCAGCATTTT
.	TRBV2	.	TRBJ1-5	CASSRGNNQPQHF	TGTGCCAGCAGTCGAGGGAACAATCAGCCCCAGCATTTT
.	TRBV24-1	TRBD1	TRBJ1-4	CATSDTGGPGEKLFF	TGTGCCACCAGTGATACAGGGGGCCCAGGTGAAAAACTGTTTTTT
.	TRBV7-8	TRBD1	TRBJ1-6	CASSLTQGAGSSSPLHF	TGTGCCAGCAGCTTAACTCAGGGGGCCGGTTCGAGTTCACCCCTCCACTTT
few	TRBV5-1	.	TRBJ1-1	CASSLAVGPTEAFF	TGCGCCAGCAGCTTGGCCGTGGGTCCCACTGAAGCTTTCTTT
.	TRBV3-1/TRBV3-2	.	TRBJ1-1	CASTKSENTEAFF	TGTGCCAGCACCAAATCGGAGAACACTGAAGCTTTCTTT
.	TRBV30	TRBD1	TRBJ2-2	CAWSRSRTGRTGELFF	TGTGCCTGGAGTAGGAGTAGGACAGGGAGAACCGGGGAGCTGTTTTTT
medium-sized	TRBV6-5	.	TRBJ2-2	CASTATLNTGELFF	TGTGCCAGCACCGCGACTCTAAACACCGGGGAGCTGTTTTTT
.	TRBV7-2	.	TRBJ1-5	CASSLALGQPQHF	TGTGCCAGCAGCTTAGCTCTTGGTCAGCCCCAGCATTTT
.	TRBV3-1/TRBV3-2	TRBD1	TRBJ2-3	CASSQDLGGQGTDTQYF	TGTGCCAGCAGCCAAGATCTCGGGGGACAGGGGACAGATACGCAGTATTTT
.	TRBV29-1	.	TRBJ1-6	CSVGRDYNSPLHF	TGCAGCGTTGGCCGGGACTATAATTCACCCCTCCACTTT
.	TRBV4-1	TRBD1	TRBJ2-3	CASSHPTGDTDTQYF	TGCGCCAGCAGCCACCCGACAGGGGACACAGATACGCAGTATTTT
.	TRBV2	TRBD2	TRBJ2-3	CASSETSGPTNTQYF	TGTGCCAGCAGTGAAACTAGCGGGCCCACAAATACGCAGTATTTT
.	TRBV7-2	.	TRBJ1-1	CASSLRGRGMNTEAFF	TGTGCCAGCAGCTTAAGGGGAAGGGGGATGAACACTGAAGCTTTCTTT
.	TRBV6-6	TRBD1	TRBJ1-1	CASSRLGTGGNTEAFF	TGTGCCAGCAGTCGACTTGGGACAGGGGGAAACACTGAAGCTTTCTTT
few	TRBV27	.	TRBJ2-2	CASSPRLSWEITGELFF	TGTGCCAGCAGTCCACGACTATCCTGGGAGATCACCGGGGAGCTGTTTTTT
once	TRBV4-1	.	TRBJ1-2	CASSRTEGQGSNYGYTF	TGCGCCAGCAGCCGGACCGAAGGGCAGGGATCGAACTATGGCTACACCTTC
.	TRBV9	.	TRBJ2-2	CASSEWGNTGELFF	TGTGCCAGCAGCGAGTGGGGGAACACCGGGGAGCTGTTTTTT
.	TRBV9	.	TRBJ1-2	CASSVQTGRLDGYTF	TGTGCCAGCAGCGTACAAACAGGGAGGTTGGATGGCTACACCTTC